Listed here are 29 T cell receptor beta chains from one sample, sequenced in a study of neurological immune-mediated disorders. TCRdb redid the calling of the 5' RACE reads with MiXCR, one entry per CDR3 protein. Of fewer than 60,000 distinct CDR3 sequences in the sample, 10% are singletons; the top ten hold approximately 5.3%. The specimen was PBMCs. The receptors come from a man aged 70 or older with HTLV-1-associated myelopathy (HAM/TSP).

This clonotype was found many times. The rearrangement links TRBV5-6 to TRBJ2-2; tentative D call: TRBD2 (6 bases). This CDR3 is 15 amino acids long. The V gene lost 1 base and the J gene lost 6 bases, with 13 bases spanning the gap. Germline assignment: CDR1 SGHDT and CDR2 YYEEEE. CDR3 sequence: CASSLLGEVAGELFF. The CDR3 bases are TGTGCCAGCAGCTTGTTGGGGGAGGTGGCCGGGGAGCTGTTTTTT.

This clonotype was seen repeatedly, ten times or more. The chain recombines TRBV5-1 with TRBJ2-3; no clear D gene. This CDR3 spans 15 amino acids. Trimming left V 0 bases short and J 2 bases short, with 10 bases between. Germline-derived CDR1 and CDR2 are SGHRS and YFSETQ. The CDR3 bases are TGCGCCAGCAGCTTGGCAACCGACACCACAGATACGCAGTATTTT. Its translation is CASSLATDTTDTQYF.

At least ten counts were recorded for this clonotype. This chain links TRBV29-1 with TRBJ2-1; possible D gene TRBD2, 6 bases. CDR3 length: 13 amino acids. Germline V CDR1 and CDR2: SQVTM, ANQGSEA. Between the trimmed V and J ends, which lost 7 bases and 15 bases, there was a span of 25 bases. CDR3 sequence (DNA): TGCAGCGGTAAAGACTCCACTAGCTCCCCCCCGTTCTTC. This gives the protein CSGKDSTSSPPFF.

In this sample, this clonotype turned up many times. This CDR3 is CASSRAYNEQFF. The CDR3, as DNA: TGTGCCAGCAGCAGGGCCTACAATGAGCAGTTCTTC. The V gene is TRBV6-5, the J gene TRBJ2-1; D might be TRBD1 (5 bases). Per germline, CDR1 MNHEY and CDR2 SVGAGI. Trimming took 6 bases from V and 2 from J, leaving 5 bases between them. The CDR3 has 12 amino acids.

At least ten counts were recorded for this clonotype. It is unclear where the CDR3 begins or ends on the DNA, so no DNA is shown, and the CDR3 is as TCRdb lists it. V usage is TRBV5-1 and J usage is TRBJ2-1; the table's D call of TRBD1 was not tested on the DNA. Germline assignment: CDR1 SGHRS and CDR2 YFSETQ. The CDR3 sequence runs 13 residues, both termini included. The CDR3 here is CASSFGPGDEQFF.

In its sample, this clonotype was seen many times. This rearrangement joins TRBV5-5 to TRBJ1-5; D call uncertain. V dropped 5 bases and J dropped 6 bases, with 12 bases sitting between them. This CDR3 is 13 amino acids long. CDR1 and CDR2 from the germline V gene are SGHKS and YYEKEE (reference sequence). The CDR3 DNA reads TGTGCCAGCAGAGCCGATGGACCTCAGCCCCAGCATTTT. The encoded protein is CASRADGPQPQHF.

This clonotype was seen ten or more times. V gene TRBV12-3 or TRBV12-4 combines with J gene TRBJ1-2, with a possible D match to TRBD1 (5 bases). There are 13 residues in the CDR3. V was pared by 3 bases and J by 9 bases, with 14 bases between. CDR3 amino acids: CASSLGGLYRYTF. The CDR3 DNA sequence: TGTGCCAGCAGTTTGGGGGGACTGTATCGCTACACCTTC.

This clonotype has at least ten counts. This chain uses TRBV19 with TRBJ2-7; 10 nucleotides match TRBD1. Germline assignment: CDR1 LNHDA and CDR2 SQIVND (reference sequence). The V gene end was trimmed by 6 bases and the J gene end by 5 bases; junction bases not matched to a gene: 4. The CDR3 has 13 residues. The CDR3 DNA reads TGTGCCAGTAGCTCGACAGGGGGCGACGAGCAGTACTTC. As protein: CASSSTGGDEQYF.

This clonotype has at least ten counts. The chain has TRBV7-6 and TRBJ1-1, with TRBD1 matching 8 bases. The J segment lost 5 bases and the V segment lost 4 bases, leaving 6 bases of the junction unmatched. The CDR3 contains 14 residues. Germline V gene sequence: CDR1 SGHVS, CDR2 FNYEAQ. CDR3 sequence (DNA): TGTGCCAGCAGCTCAGGACAGGGAATAACTGAAGCTTTCTTT. This encodes CASSSGQGITEAFF.

A note on this clonotype: Germline is not matched at one junction end, which may reflect a read error. The genes are TRBV20-1 and TRBJ2-1; D perhaps matches TRBD1 (5 bases). The germline V gene encodes CDR1 DFQATT and CDR2 SNEGSKA (reference sequence). The CDR3 is 15 residues long. The CDR3 sequence: CSDRGHPGRLDEQFF. The CDR3 bases are TGCAGTGATAGAGGACACCCCGGACGGCTTGATGAGCAGTTCTTC.

This clonotype has at least ten counts. The chain uses TRBV7-3 and TRBJ2-7; no firm D call. The germline gives CDR1 SGHTA, CDR2 FQGTGA. CDR3 length equals 13 residues. V dropped 5 bases and J dropped 4 bases, with 12 bases sitting between them. This chain's CDR3 is CASSPGPGYEQYF. For the CDR3, the DNA is TGTGCCAGCAGCCCCGGTCCCGGTTACGAGCAGTACTTC.

This clonotype was seen many times. The chain has TRBV18 and TRBJ2-7; D ambiguous. The V end lost 3 bases, the J end lost 4 bases, and 10 bases lay between the germline ends. Germline values: CDR1 KGHSH, CDR2 LQKENI. The CDR3 loop spans 13 amino acids. For the CDR3, the DNA is TGTGCCAGCTCACCTCGAACGGGTTACGAGCAGTACTTC. Amino acids: CASSPRTGYEQYF.

This clonotype was counted many times. The chain joins TRBV20-1 to TRBJ1-1; 8 bases are shared with TRBD1. The CDR3 totals 13 residues. Germline assignment: CDR1 DFQATT and CDR2 SNEGSKA (reference sequence). The V segment lost 0 bases and the J segment 7 bases; nucleotides outside the gene matches: 4. The DNA for the CDR3 is TGCAGTGCTAGAGACGCGGACAGGGATGAAGCTTTCTTT. This sequence encodes CSARDADRDEAFF.

The chain couples TRBV28 to TRBJ2-3, with a possible D match to TRBD1 (6 bases). Trimming took off 5 bases at V and 6 bases at J, with 18 bases between the two ends. The CDR3 extends over 15 amino acids. CDR1 and CDR2 from the germline V gene are MDHEN and SYDVKM. The CDR3 reads CASSERQTGLDTQYF. Written as DNA, the CDR3 is TGTGCCAGCAGTGAGCGTCAGACAGGTTTGGATACGCAGTATTTT. Using reference TRBV28 and TRBJ2-3 for the parts outside the CDR3, the full variable domain is DVKVTQSSRYLVKRTGEKVFLECVQDMDHENMFWYRQDPGLGLRLIYFSYDVKMKEKGDIPEGYSVSREKKERFSLILESASTNQTSMYLCASSERQTGLDTQYFGPGTRLTVL.

This clonotype was seen repeatedly, ten times or more. The chain links TRBV6-6 to TRBJ2-7, with a tentative D call TRBD1 (5 bases). Germline CDR1 and CDR2: MNHNY and SVGAGI (reference sequence). The CDR3 is 14 amino acids. Trimming left V 4 bases short and J 2 bases short, with 12 bases between. CDR3 loop: CASSSRQGPYEQYF. The CDR3 region has the DNA TGTGCCAGCAGTTCCCGTCAGGGTCCCTACGAGCAGTACTTC.

The chain combines TRBV7-3 with TRBJ1-1, with D possibly matching TRBD1 (6 bases). V dropped 4 bases and J dropped 4 bases, with 16 bases sitting between them. The CDR3 extends over 15 amino acids. CDR1 and CDR2 (germline): SGHTA, FQGTGA. The chain's CDR3 is CASSSHGGTLTEAFF. In DNA, the CDR3 is TGTGCCAGCAGCTCACACGGGGGGACACTCACTGAAGCTTTCTTT.

Points on this clonotype: A read error may explain this, as a much larger clone is one base away. V and J are TRBV20-1 and TRBJ2-3; D not certain. V was pared by 4 bases and J by 3 bases, with 11 bases between. The CDR3 length is 13 residues. CDR1 and CDR2 from the germline V gene are DFQATT and SNEGSKA (reference sequence). CDR3 loop: CSATRRSTDTQYF. The CDR3 coding sequence is TGCAGTGCTACCCGAAGGTCTACAGATACGCAGTATTTT.

This clonotype was seen ten or more times. CDR3 loop: CSARTTRGTYEQYF. The CDR3 DNA reads as TGCAGTGCTCGTACTACCCGGGGGACATACGAGCAGTACTTC. This chain uses TRBV20-1 with TRBJ2-7; TRBD1 or TRBD2 may be the D gene (6 bases each). Germline CDR1 and CDR2: DFQATT and SNEGSKA (reference sequence). The CDR3 runs to 14 residues. Trimming stripped 5 bases from V and 4 bases from J, with 18 bases between.

This clonotype was counted ten times or more. The rearrangement joins TRBV20-1 to TRBJ2-1, with D perhaps TRBD2 (6 bases). CDR3 length equals 14 residues. V was pared by 3 bases and J by 3 bases, with 12 bases between. CDR1 and CDR2 from the germline V gene are DFQATT and SNEGSKA (reference sequence). As DNA, the CDR3 is TGCAGTGCTAGGGGCGGGAACGACTACAATGAGCAGTTCTTC. Protein sequence: CSARGGNDYNEQFF.

This clonotype appeared many times. This sequence joins TRBV12-3 or TRBV12-4 and TRBJ2-5; D perhaps matches TRBD2 (6 bases). V gave up 2 bases and J gave up 0 bases, with 16 bases separating them. This CDR3 has 17 amino acids. The CDR3 loop is CASSLHSGRAHQETQYF. For the CDR3, the DNA is TGTGCCAGCAGTTTACATAGCGGCCGTGCCCACCAAGAGACCCAGTACTTC.

On this clonotype itself: The junction departs from the called germline gene at one end, perhaps through a read error. The chain couples TRBV11-3 to TRBJ2-3; TRBD2 agrees at 8 bases. This CDR3 comprises 15 residues. Per germline, CDR1 SGHNT and CDR2 YENEEA. The CDR3 DNA is TGTTCCAGCAGCTCCGCGGGAGGAGGGGCAGATACGCAGTATTTT. Its protein product is CSSSSAGGGADTQYF.

This clonotype showed up many times. The chain has TRBV7-9 and TRBJ2-3; 7 bases agree with TRBD2. Losses at the gene ends were 5 bases for V and 4 bases for J; bases not matched to a gene: 12. The CDR3 totals 16 residues. The germline V gene encodes CDR1 SEHNR and CDR2 FQNEAQ (reference sequence). This CDR3 is CASSHGLGRSADTQYF. The CDR3, as DNA: TGTGCCAGCAGCCACGGACTAGGTCGTAGCGCAGATACGCAGTATTTT. The whole variable domain, filled in from reference TRBV7-9 and TRBJ2-3, reads DTGVSQNPRHKITKRGQNVTFRCDPISEHNRLYWYRQTLGQGPEFLTYFQNEAQLEKSRLLSDRFSAERPKGSFSTLEIQRTEQGDSAMYLCASSHGLGRSADTQYFGPGTRLTVL.

This clonotype was picked up many times. This chain links TRBV28 with TRBJ2-4; either TRBD1 or TRBD2 may supply D (5 bases each). This CDR3 contains 14 residues. Trimming left V 4 bases short and J 6 bases short, with 13 bases between. Per germline, CDR1 MDHEN and CDR2 SYDVKM. The CDR3 bases are TGTGCCAGCAGTTCTTCCGGGACGACAAACATTCAGTACTTC. This translates into CASSSSGTTNIQYF.

This clonotype was counted at least ten times. J is TRBJ2-3 and V is TRBV29-1; D is undetermined. Trimming pared 0 bases from V and 8 bases from J, leaving 0 bases between. The CDR3 contains 9 residues. The germline V gene has CDR1 SQVTM and CDR2 ANQGSEA. CDR3 sequence reads: CSVEDTQYF. DNA for the CDR3: TGCAGCGTTGAAGATACGCAGTATTTT.

This clonotype was seen ten or more times. The rearrangement uses TRBV20-1 and TRBJ2-4, with 12 bases fitting TRBD2. Trimming at V came to 0 bases and at J to 6 bases, leaving 3 bases not matched to a gene. The germline V gene has CDR1 DFQATT and CDR2 SNEGSKA (reference sequence). The length of the CDR3 is 15 residues. This CDR3 is CSAREGLAGRNIQYF. The CDR3 nucleotides are TGCAGTGCTAGAGAAGGACTAGCGGGAAGAAACATTCAGTACTTC.

At least ten counts were recorded for this clonotype. V is TRBV7-9 and J is TRBJ2-7, with 13 bases fitting TRBD2. CDR1 SEHNR and CDR2 FQNEAQ come from the germline V gene (reference sequence). V gave up 5 bases and J gave up 2 bases; unmatched junction bases: 3. This CDR3 has 15 residues. The CDR3 DNA reads as TGTGCCAGCAGCGACACTAGCGGGAGGGCCTACGAGCAGTACTTC. This encodes CASSDTSGRAYEQYF.

This clonotype occurred many times. The chain recombines TRBV20-1 with TRBJ1-2; D not certain. CDR1 and CDR2 (germline): DFQATT, SNEGSKA (reference sequence). The CDR3 consists of 13 residues. V was trimmed by 5 bases and J by 5 bases, leaving 15 bases between them. The CDR3 DNA is TGCAGTGCTCCCGAGGGTCTGCGTTATGGCTACACCTTC. Translation gives CSAPEGLRYGYTF.

This clonotype was counted at least ten times. This rearrangement joins TRBV7-9 to TRBJ2-7; D may be TRBD2 (6 bases). The CDR3 is made up of 13 amino acids. The V gene's germline CDR1 is SEHNR and CDR2 FQNEAQ (reference sequence). Trimming removed 10 bases at V and 6 bases at J, with 19 bases between. The CDR3 region has the DNA TGTGCCACCACGCCTGACCGGGGGTCCGAGCAGTACTTC. Residues: CATTPDRGSEQYF.

Many counts were recorded for this clonotype. This chain uses TRBV29-1 with TRBJ2-5, with a weak D call TRBD2 (5 bases). Germline V CDR1 and CDR2: SQVTM, ANQGSEA. Trimming left V 7 bases short and J 5 bases short, with 14 bases between. The CDR3 loop spans 12 amino acids. CDR3 sequence (DNA): TGCAGCGGGACTTCTCGAGGGGAGACCCAGTACTTC. The encoded protein is CSGTSRGETQYF.